This T cell receptor beta chain was profiled in a study of regulatory T cells in long-lasting Graves disease. The CDR3 runs 13 residues. From germline, CDR1 is MDHEN and CDR2 SYDVKM. As to time point: persistent/refractory GD, antithyroid drugs over 5 years with positive TRAb. PBMC-derived RNA was used for the TCR library. Patients with Graves' disease were diagnosed by American Thyroid Association guidelines. This clonotype was detected many times. No antigen is known for it. Arm-PCR of CDR3 regions and iRepertoire HTBI primers were used to build TCR beta libraries. TCRdb used MiXCR to reprocess the multiplex PCR reads, holding one entry per CDR3 protein. This table holds roughly 700,000 distinct CDR3 sequences, roughly 30% found once. Study-wide results and limits: Not thyroid tissue but only peripheral blood was studied. Relative to newly diagnosed Graves' patients, persistent ones had lower TCR diversity.

The receptor comes from a female donor with Graves disease. The starting material was peripheral blood mononuclear cells (PBMCs), obtained when the disease was refractory, from a patient treated with antithyroid drugs. V is TRBV28 and J is TRBJ1-2; D is possibly TRBD1 (6 bases). CDR3 nucleotides: TGTACCGCGGGGGGCCTCCGCGCCTATGGCTACACCTTC. As protein: CTAGGLRAYGYTF.